A selection of T cell receptor beta chains follows, all from one sample in a study of beta chain features in type 1 diabetes. Sequencing was performed with immunoSEQ multiplex PCR; in TCRdb, only in-frame clones are kept and a portion is missing. The sample holds roughly 150,000 clones, 11% seen once. Sample: central memory CD4+ T cells from blood. These receptors all stem from a young man in good health. Each CDR3 is given with its conserved first and last residue. The D gene is left open where the match is weak. A row's size may be missing; if present it is once, few, many or a size class.

size	J	D	V	DNA	CDR3
few	TRBJ1-1	.	TRBV30	TGTGCCTGGAGGTGGCAGGGGAACACTGAAGCTTTCTTT	CAWRWQGNTEAFF
.	TRBJ2-5	.	TRBV7-2	TGTGCCAGCAGCGGAGGAGGGAAAGAGACCCAGTACTTC	CASSGGGKETQYF
.	TRBJ2-5	TRBD1	TRBV6-6	TGTGCCAGCAGTTACCCTGGGACAGGGGCCGAAGAGACCCAGTACTTC	CASSYPGTGAEETQYF
many	TRBJ2-5	TRBD2	TRBV2	TGTGCCAGCAGTGTAATAGGAAGACTAGCGGACAAAGAGACCCAGTACTTC	CASSVIGRLADKETQYF
.	TRBJ1-1	.	TRBV4-3	TGCGCCAGCAGCCAGTCAAGGGCGAACACTGAAGCTTTCTTT	CASSQSRANTEAFF
few	TRBJ1-1	.	TRBV2	TGTGCCAGCAGTGAAGATGTTGGTACTGAAGCTTTCTTT	CASSEDVGTEAFF
few	TRBJ2-1	.	TRBV21-1	TGTGCCAGCAGCAACCCGCCCCTAGCGGGGGACCTCTTC	CASSNPPLAGDLF
.	TRBJ1-1	.	TRBV29-1	TGCAGCGCAGAGCGTGCAATGAACACTGAAGCTTTCTTT	CSAERAMNTEAFF
few	TRBJ2-5	.	TRBV4-2	TGTGCCAGCAGCCAAGGTGCTAGCGCTCAAGAGACCCAGTACTTC	CASSQGASAQETQYF
few	TRBJ1-2	.	TRBV2	TGTGCCAGCACCCTGACAGGAACTAACTATGGCTACACCTTC	CASTLTGTNYGYTF
many	TRBJ2-3	.	TRBV7-2	TGTGCCAGCAGCTTAGTACGGTTTAGCACAGATACGCAGTATTTT	CASSLVRFSTDTQYF
.	TRBJ2-7	.	TRBV27	TGTGCCAGCAGTTTAGAAGGACAGTGGAACTACGAGCAGTACTTC	CASSLEGQWNYEQYF
.	TRBJ2-7	.	TRBV19	TGTGCCAGCGGGGCAGGGCGGTACGAGCAGTACTTC	CASGAGRYEQYF
.	TRBJ2-6	.	TRBV5-1	TGCGCCAGCAGCAGCATTATTGCTGGGGCCAACGTCCTGACTTTC	CASSSIIAGANVLTF